One and the same sample provided the 13 T cell receptor beta chains below, sequenced in a study of T cells in Graves' hyperthyroidism and ophthalmopathy. TCR beta CDR3 sequences were amplified from RNA transcripts. When the TCR CDR3 underwent first-round RT-PCR, the HTBI primer set was used. TCRdb reprocessed the multiplex PCR reads with MiXCR, giving one entry per CDR3 protein. The table includes about 570,000 distinct CDR3 sequences, around 46% detected once. The sequenced material came from peripheral blood or thyroid tissue (not recorded which). The receptors derive from an adult woman with Graves' disease, either hyperthyroidism or ophthalmopathy (not recorded which).

The chain employs TRBV2 and TRBJ2-5; the D gene is possibly TRBD1 (6 bases). Germline-derived CDR1 and CDR2 are SNHLY and FYNNEI. This CDR3 has 15 amino acids. Trimming took off 5 bases at V and 5 bases at J, with 18 bases between the two ends. The CDR3 reads CASSPGTRDLETQYF. The CDR3 DNA reads as TGTGCCAGCAGTCCAGGGACACGGGATCTGGAGACCCAGTACTTC.

This clonotype was counted ten times or more. The DNA of the CDR3 is TGTGCCCACTTCGAAGAGGTGGGCGAGCAGTACTTC. Translating gives CAHFEEVGEQYF. The genes are TRBV6-1 and TRBJ2-7; D remains unclear. The CDR3 loop spans 12 amino acids. CDR1 and CDR2 from the germline V gene are MNHNS and SASEGT. Trimming left V 11 bases short and J 6 bases short, with 17 bases between.

The chain is built from TRBV9 and TRBJ2-5; D tentatively fits TRBD1 or TRBD2 (5 bases each). The length of the CDR3 is 15 residues. The V gene lost 0 bases and the J gene lost 3 bases, with 12 bases spanning the gap. Germline CDR1 reads SGDLS; CDR2 reads YYNGEE. CDR3 sequence reads: CASSVGGVGEETQYF. In nucleotides, the CDR3 is TGTGCCAGCAGCGTAGGAGGGGTGGGAGAAGAGACCCAGTACTTC.

This clonotype has a single count. CDR3 protein: CASSEGDYNSPLHF. CDR3 DNA sequence: TGTGCCAGCAGCGAAGGGGATTATAATTCACCCCTCCACTTT. This chain links TRBV12-3 or TRBV12-4 with TRBJ1-6; D possibly corresponds to TRBD1 (5 bases). The V gene lost 6 bases and the J gene lost 4 bases, with 10 bases spanning the gap. The CDR3 contains 14 residues.

The chain links TRBV12-3 or TRBV12-4 to TRBJ1-6, with unresolved D. V was cut by 8 bases and J by 14 bases, with 22 bases left in between. This CDR3 region has 14 residues. The CDR3 sequence is CASSRAGSALALHF. The CDR3 DNA reads TGTGCCAGCTCTAGAGCGGGGTCGGCTCTGGCCCTCCACTTT.

This chain joins TRBV20-1 and TRBJ2-7; D possibly corresponds to TRBD1 (6 bases). Deletions cut 1 base from V and 2 bases from J, with 12 bases between. Germline CDR1 DFQATT, CDR2 SNEGSKA (reference sequence). The CDR3 is made up of 14 amino acids. The CDR3 spells CSARAGVLPYEQYF. Written as DNA, the CDR3 is TGCAGTGCTAGAGCAGGGGTGTTGCCCTACGAGCAGTACTTC.

This clonotype was recorded a few times. V gene TRBV15 combines with J gene TRBJ1-2; D not resolved. Germline lookup yields CDR1 LNHNV and CDR2 YYDKDF (reference sequence). V lost 0 bases and J 2 bases, leaving 13 bases between the germline ends. The CDR3 contains 16 residues. CDR3 DNA sequence: TGTGCCACCAGCAGAGATTTTACGCCGGTGAACTATGGCTACACCTTC. It translates to CATSRDFTPVNYGYTF.

This clonotype was counted once. The chain links TRBV7-2 to TRBJ2-6; D remains ambiguous. The V gene's germline CDR1 is SGHTA and CDR2 FQGNSA. This CDR3 spans 15 amino acids. The V gene lost 8 bases and the J gene lost 2 bases, with 13 bases spanning the gap. The CDR3 spells CASQRLTPGANVLTF. The CDR3 coding sequence is TGTGCCAGCCAGCGACTCACCCCTGGGGCCAACGTCCTGACTTTC.

This chain links TRBV7-6 with TRBJ1-6; D perhaps matches TRBD1 (6 bases). There are 14 residues in the CDR3. From germline, CDR1 is SGHVS and CDR2 FNYEAQ. V was cut by 1 base and J by 11 bases, with 12 bases left in between. The CDR3 coding sequence is TGTGCCAGCAGCTTAGAGGGGGGGCTGCCACCCCTCCACTTT. Translation gives CASSLEGGLPPLHF.

This clonotype was picked up many times. The chain has TRBV19 and TRBJ2-7, with 7 positions matching TRBD1. Germline CDR1 LNHDA, CDR2 SQIVND (reference sequence). The CDR3 spans 13 residues. The V gene end was trimmed by 1 base and the J gene end by 6 bases; junction bases not matched to a gene: 3. CDR3 sequence (DNA): TGTGCCAGTAGTATAGGACAGGGCGGCGAGCAGTACTTC. This translates into CASSIGQGGEQYF.

This clonotype has at least ten counts. This chain links TRBV5-5 with TRBJ2-7; maybe TRBD2 (6 bases). Trimming stripped 2 bases from V and 0 bases from J, with 9 bases between. The CDR3 is made up of 14 amino acids. In germline, CDR1 is SGHKS, CDR2 YYEKEE (reference sequence). The CDR3 coding sequence is TGTGCCAGCAGCTTTGGCGGGATCTCCTACGAGCAGTACTTC. It codes for CASSFGGISYEQYF.

The gene calls are TRBV6-1 and TRBJ2-7; TRBD1 or TRBD2 may be the D gene (5 bases each). CDR1 is MNHNS and CDR2 is SASEGT in the germline V gene. The CDR3 is 15 amino acids. Trimming pared 5 bases from V and 4 bases from J, leaving 18 bases between. The CDR3 here is CASSSSTGTDYEQYF. CDR3 sequence (DNA): TGTGCCAGCAGTTCCTCAACCGGGACCGATTACGAGCAGTACTTC.

This clonotype has a handful of counts. The chain uses TRBV29-1 and TRBJ2-7; 11 bases agree with TRBD1. Trimming cost V 7 bases and J 6 bases; bases outside gene matches: 8. The CDR3 totals 13 residues. CDR1 and CDR2 (germline): SQVTM, ANQGSEA. The CDR3 protein is CSAEGQGAGEQYF. In DNA form, the CDR3 reads TGCAGCGCCGAAGGACAGGGGGCTGGCGAGCAGTACTTC.